Sequencing of this TCR beta chain was carried out in a study of OX40 agonist ivuxolimab in advanced cancers. Study background: Patients treated during dose escalation were battling hepatocellular carcinoma, melanoma, renal cell or head and neck cancer. Having had anti-PD-1, anti-PD-L1 or anti-CTLA-4 therapy before was allowed, and approximately 40% had some. The group had a mean age of around 60 years, ranged from roughly 23 to 90, and was 80% to 90% male.

Assay used: immunoSEQ multiplex PCR; TCRdb lists only in-frame clones, some missing. Counted here are about 32,000 clones, 80% to 95% occurring once; the ten biggest clones make up approximately 4.8%. Only one count was recorded for this clone. There are 15 residues in the CDR3. Trimming removed 3 bases from V and 0 bases from J, with 11 bases in between. Germline V CDR1 and CDR2: SEHNR, FQNEAQ (reference sequence). This sample comprised CD4+ or CD8+ T cells sorted from blood, obtained in a trial of the OX40 agonist ivuxolimab. J is TRBJ1-1 and V is TRBV7-9; the D gene is possibly TRBD1 (6 bases). The clonotype originates from an adult with an advanced solid tumor such as melanoma, head and neck, liver or kidney cancer. This CDR3 is CASSFSSGVNTEAFF. As DNA, the CDR3 is TGTGCCAGCAGCTTTTCGTCAGGGGTGAACACTGAAGCTTTCTTT. Supplemented by reference TRBV7-9 and TRBJ1-1, the full variable domain reads DTGVSQNPRHKITKRGQNVTFRCDPISEHNRLYWYRQTLGQGPEFLTYFQNEAQLEKSRLLSDRFSAERPKGSFSTLEIQRTEQGDSAMYLCASSFSSGVNTEAFFGQGTRLTVV.